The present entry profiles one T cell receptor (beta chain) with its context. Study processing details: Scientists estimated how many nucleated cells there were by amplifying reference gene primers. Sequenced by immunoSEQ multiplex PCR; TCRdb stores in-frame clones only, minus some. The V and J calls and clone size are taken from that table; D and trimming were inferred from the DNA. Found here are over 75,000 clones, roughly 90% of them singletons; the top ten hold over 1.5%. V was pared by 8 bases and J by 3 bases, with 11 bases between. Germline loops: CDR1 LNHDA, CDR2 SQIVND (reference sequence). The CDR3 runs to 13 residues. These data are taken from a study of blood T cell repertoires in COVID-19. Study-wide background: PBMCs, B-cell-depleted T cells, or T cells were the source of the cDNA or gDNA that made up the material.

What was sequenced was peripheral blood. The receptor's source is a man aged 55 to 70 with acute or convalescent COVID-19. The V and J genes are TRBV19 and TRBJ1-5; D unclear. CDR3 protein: CASSAAVNQPQHF. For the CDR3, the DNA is TGTGCCAGTTCGGCGGCAGTCAATCAGCCCCAGCATTTT.